These 28 T cell receptor beta chains were sequenced from one sample in a study of cytomegalovirus exposure and HLA in healthy donors. 60 Vbeta and 13 Jbeta primers were used in PCR. Here immunoSEQ multiplex PCR was the method, and the copy in TCRdb shows in-frame clones only, minus some. The sample carries some 170,000 clones, 70% to 80% recorded once. The sample taken for sequencing was PBMCs. The origin of the receptors is a man aged 35-49 years in good health and CMV-seronegative.

This clone was observed a single time. The rearrangement links TRBV4-2 to TRBJ2-7, with a weak D call TRBD2 (6 bases). CDR3 size: 13 residues. From germline, CDR1 is LGHNA and CDR2 YNFKEQ. The CDR3 protein is CASSQDRYGSLNV. The CDR3, as DNA: TGTGCCAGCAGCCAAGATCGCTACGGGAGTCTGAATGTC.

The table lists this clone with a few counts. CDR3 sequence (DNA): TGCGCCAGCAGCCAAGATGGAGTGGGACTAGCGTGGGAGCAGTACTTC. This gives the protein CASSQDGVGLAWEQYF. The chain links TRBV4-1 to TRBJ2-7; 10 nucleotides line up with TRBD2. The junction had 9 bases not matched to a gene; V was cut back by 0 bases and J by 7 bases. This CDR3 is 16 amino acids long. Germline values: CDR1 MGHRA, CDR2 YSYEKL.

The chain is built from TRBV7-2 and TRBJ1-4, with 8 bases fitting TRBD1. The ends lost 2 bases at V and 8 bases at J; junction bases unmatched: 4. Germline V gene sequence: CDR1 SGHTA, CDR2 FQGNSA. The CDR3 is 14 amino acids. In DNA, the CDR3 is TGTGCCAGCAGCTTAAGGCAGGGGGCAGAAAAACTGTTTTTT. This sequence encodes CASSLRQGAEKLFF.

V and J are TRBV7-2 and TRBJ1-3, with 11 bases identical to TRBD1. Germline CDR1 and CDR2: SGHTA and FQGNSA. CDR3 length: 18 amino acids. V lost 5 bases and J lost 1; bases outside the gene matches: 10. Written as DNA, the CDR3 is TGTGCCAGCAGCCATCCGGACAGGGGGCAGGGGTCTGGAAACACCATATATTTT. Protein sequence: CASSHPDRGQGSGNTIYF. The full variable domain, with the rest looked up from reference TRBV7-2 and TRBJ1-3, is GAGVSQSPSNKVTEKGKDVELRCDPISGHTALYWYRQSLGQGLEFLIYFQGNSAPDKSGLPSDRFSAERTGGSVSTLTIQRTQQEDSAVYLCASSHPDRGQGSGNTIYFGEGSWLTVV.

The chain combines TRBV6-1 with TRBJ2-7, with TRBD1 identical over 7 bases. This CDR3 has 13 residues. The ends lost 6 bases at V and 3 bases at J; junction bases unmatched: 5. In germline, CDR1 is MNHNS, CDR2 SASEGT. The CDR3 DNA reads TGTGCCAGCAGGACAGGGTCGGTCTACGAGCAGTACTTC. Its translation: CASRTGSVYEQYF.

The chain employs TRBV30 and TRBJ2-7, with a possible D match to TRBD1 (6 bases). Germline values: CDR1 GTSNPN, CDR2 SVGIG (reference sequence). The V gene lost 3 bases and the J gene lost 5 bases, with 8 bases spanning the gap. The CDR3 loop spans 11 amino acids. The CDR3 DNA is TGTGCCTGGAGGGGGGCCCACGAGCAGTACTTC. Translation gives CAWRGAHEQYF.

V is TRBV4-3 and J is TRBJ2-5; the match to TRBD1 covers 9 bases. V dropped 4 bases and J dropped 5; count of bases not matched to a gene: 8. The length of the CDR3 is 15 residues. CDR1 LGHNA and CDR2 YSLEER come from the germline V gene. CDR3 sequence (DNA): TGCGCCAGCAGCCCCGGGACAGGGAACGGGGAGACCCAGTACTTC. It translates to CASSPGTGNGETQYF.

The chain combines TRBV28 with TRBJ2-7; 12 bases are shared with TRBD2. The J segment lost 3 bases and the V segment lost 5 bases, leaving 11 bases of the junction unmatched. The CDR3 loop spans 17 amino acids. CDR1 MDHEN and CDR2 SYDVKM come from the germline V gene. The CDR3 spells CASSPTGTSGYDYEQYF. CDR3 DNA sequence: TGTGCCAGCAGTCCGACCGGGACTAGCGGGTACGACTACGAGCAGTACTTC.

V gene TRBV2 combines with J gene TRBJ2-7; 7 bases fit TRBD1. The V gene's germline CDR1 is SNHLY and CDR2 FYNNEI. This CDR3 is built from 14 residues. Losses at the gene ends were 6 bases for V and 4 bases for J; bases not matched to a gene: 9. CDR3 bases: TGTGCCAGCAGCACGTCGGGACAGCATTACGAGCAGTACTTC. Translating gives CASSTSGQHYEQYF.

The chain joins TRBV28 to TRBJ1-5, with D possibly TRBD1 on 6 matching bases. The CDR3 extends over 20 amino acids. V shed 3 bases and J shed 6 bases, with 30 bases lying between them. CDR1 and CDR2 from the germline V gene are MDHEN and SYDVKM. CDR3 in amino acids: CASSFYKGSGGRGGSQPQHF. DNA for the CDR3: TGTGCCAGCAGTTTTTATAAAGGATCGGGGGGCAGGGGAGGGTCTCAGCCCCAGCATTTT.

V and J are TRBV7-9 and TRBJ1-4; TRBD1 matches 7 bases. CDR1 and CDR2 from the germline V gene are SEHNR and FQNEAQ (reference sequence). The CDR3 sequence is 14 residues long. J lost 5 bases, V lost 3 bases, and 3 bases had no gene match. This CDR3 is CASSFRGENEKLFF. The CDR3, as DNA: TGTGCCAGCAGCTTCAGGGGGGAGAATGAAAAACTGTTTTTT.

This clone was seen only a few times. The chain carries TRBV7-8 and TRBJ2-1; 7 bases line up with TRBD2. The V and J ends lost 4 bases and 7 bases, in that order; junction bases with no gene match: 7. From germline, CDR1 is SGHVS and CDR2 FQNEAQ. This CDR3 contains 14 residues. The CDR3 nucleotides read TGTGCCAGCAGCTGGACTAGTTTCTTGAATGAGCAGTTCTTC. Its protein is CASSWTSFLNEQFF.

The V and J genes are TRBV27 and TRBJ2-1; 10 bases align to TRBD2. The length of the CDR3 is 15 residues. Germline V gene lookup returns CDR1 MNHEY and CDR2 SMNVEV (reference sequence). V lost 6 bases to trimming and J lost 4 bases; unmatched junction nucleotides: 6. DNA for the CDR3: TGTGCCAGCAGGCTTCTGGGACTAGCGTACAATGAGCAGTTCTTC. This encodes CASRLLGLAYNEQFF.

The V call is TRBV27, the J call TRBJ2-7; weak D call: TRBD2 (5 bases). The CDR3 covers 12 residues. The germline CDR1 and CDR2 sequences are MNHEY and SMNVEV (reference sequence). Trimming took off 2 bases at V and 4 bases at J, with 6 bases between the two ends. CDR3 sequence (DNA): TGTGCCAGCAGTTTAGGAGGTTACGAGCAGTACTTC. This gives the protein CASSLGGYEQYF.

This clone is labeled medium-sized. V is TRBV7-9 and J is TRBJ2-7; no clear D. Trimming took off 5 bases at V and 2 bases at J, with 22 bases between the two ends. This CDR3 is built from 17 residues. Germline values: CDR1 SEHNR, CDR2 FQNEAQ (reference sequence). The CDR3 sequence: CASSRLRWSPYTYEQYF. In DNA, the CDR3 is TGTGCCAGCAGCCGCTTGCGGTGGTCGCCATATACCTACGAGCAGTACTTC.

The J gene is TRBJ2-7, the V gene TRBV7-6; TRBD2 matches 12 bases. CDR1 is SGHVS and CDR2 is FNYEAQ in the germline V gene. Trimming at V came to 5 bases and at J to 4 bases, leaving 6 bases not matched to a gene. CDR3 length: 15 residues. CDR3 DNA: TGTGCCAGCAGCCGACTAGCGGGAGATAATTACGAGCAGTACTTC. It yields the protein CASSRLAGDNYEQYF.

The CDR3 reads CASSSGQTNYGYTF. The CDR3 coding sequence is TGTGCCAGCAGCTCAGGACAGACTAACTATGGCTACACCTTC. This rearrangement joins TRBV4-2 to TRBJ1-2, with TRBD1 as a possible D gene (6 bases). Trimming pared 5 bases from V and 0 bases from J, leaving 10 bases between. Germline CDR1 reads LGHNA; CDR2 reads YNFKEQ. The CDR3 has 14 amino acids.

J is TRBJ1-6 and V is TRBV28; D may be TRBD1 (5 bases). The length of the CDR3 is 15 residues. Germline V gene sequence: CDR1 MDHEN, CDR2 SYDVKM. The germline V and J ends were trimmed by 7 bases and 2 bases, with 12 bases remaining between them. In DNA, the CDR3 is TGTGCCAGCACATACAGGAATACCTATAATTCACCCCTCCACTTT. It encodes CASTYRNTYNSPLHF.

This rearrangement joins TRBV28 to TRBJ2-5, with 7 bases aligning to TRBD1. Germline CDR1 MDHEN, CDR2 SYDVKM. V dropped 6 bases and J dropped 2; count of bases not matched to a gene: 6. The CDR3 consists of 14 residues. The CDR3 spells CASSLDRPQETQYF. CDR3 DNA sequence: TGTGCCAGCAGCCTGGACAGGCCGCAAGAGACCCAGTACTTC. The full variable domain, in which reference TRBV28 and TRBJ2-5 provide the parts outside the CDR3, is DVKVTQSSRYLVKRTGEKVFLECVQDMDHENMFWYRQDPGLGLRLIYFSYDVKMKEKGDIPEGYSVSREKKERFSLILESASTNQTSMYLCASSLDRPQETQYFGPGTRLLVL.

The V and J genes are TRBV15 and TRBJ1-1; tentatively, D is TRBD1 (6 bases). Germline-derived CDR1 and CDR2 are LNHNV and YYDKDF (reference sequence). The CDR3 covers 16 residues. Trimming pared 0 bases from V and 6 bases from J, leaving 17 bases between. The CDR3 DNA follows: TGTGCCACCAGCAGAGATCTGCCGGCGGGGGGCTCTGAAGCTTTCTTT. Its protein is CATSRDLPAGGSEAFF.

The chain joins TRBV19 to TRBJ2-3, with TRBD1 as a possible D gene (5 bases). This CDR3 spans 14 amino acids. CDR1 is LNHDA, CDR2 SQIVND, per germline (reference sequence). Trimming stripped 5 bases from V and 3 bases from J, with 12 bases between. This CDR3 reads CASSLVQGTDTQYF. CDR3 nucleotide sequence: TGTGCCAGTAGTTTGGTGCAGGGTACAGATACGCAGTATTTT. Filled out from reference TRBV19 and TRBJ2-3, the complete variable domain reads DGGITQSPKYLFRKEGQNVTLSCEQNLNHDAMYWYRQDPGQGLRLIYYSQIVNDFQKGDIAEGYSVSREKKESFPLTVTSAQKNPTAFYLCASSLVQGTDTQYFGPGTRLTVL.

This clone has more than one count but fewer than ten. The chain employs TRBV5-1 and TRBJ1-1, with TRBD1 identical over 8 bases. Germline V CDR1 and CDR2: SGHRS, YFSETQ. This CDR3 spans 14 amino acids. V was clipped by 4 bases and J by 0 bases; unmatched bases: 2. The CDR3 sequence: CASSRQGMNTEAFF. CDR3 DNA sequence: TGCGCCAGCAGCCGACAGGGGATGAACACTGAAGCTTTCTTT.

The table lists this clone with a count of one. The rearrangement joins TRBV2 to TRBJ2-7; D is unresolved. Germline values: CDR1 SNHLY, CDR2 FYNNEI. V was clipped by 4 bases and J by 0 bases, with 13 bases between them. This CDR3 has 15 residues. The CDR3 bases are TGTGCCAGCAGTGTACTATACGAAAGCTCCTACGAGCAGTACTTC. Translation: CASSVLYESSYEQYF. The whole variable domain, filled in from reference TRBV2 and TRBJ2-7, reads EPEVTQTPSHQVTQMGQEVILRCVPISNHLYFYWYRQILGQKVEFLVSFYNNEISEKSEIFDDQFSVERPDGSNFTLKIRSTKLEDSAMYFCASSVLYESSYEQYFGPGTRLTVT.

This clone turned up a few times. This chain connects TRBV5-8 to TRBJ1-5, with 7 bases identical to TRBD1. Trimming removed 1 base from V and 3 bases from J; junction bases left unmatched: 13. CDR1 and CDR2 from the germline V gene are SGHTS and YDEGEE. This CDR3 region has 18 residues. The CDR3 sequence is CASSLKRRQGRINQPQHF. The CDR3 region has the DNA TGTGCCAGCAGCTTGAAACGGCGACAGGGCAGAATCAATCAGCCCCAGCATTTT.

The J gene is TRBJ2-1, the V gene TRBV25-1; 7 nucleotides line up with TRBD2. The CDR3 is 14 amino acids. After removal of 7 bases from V and 3 bases from J, the junction contained 6 bases not matched to a gene. The V gene's germline CDR1 is MGHDK and CDR2 SYGVNS. CDR3 sequence reads: CASIASGDYNEQFF. The CDR3 coding sequence is TGTGCCAGCATTGCTAGCGGAGACTACAATGAGCAGTTCTTC.

The J gene is TRBJ1-2, the V gene TRBV28; D is possibly TRBD1 (5 bases). This CDR3 has 16 residues. CDR1 MDHEN and CDR2 SYDVKM come from the germline V gene. Between the trimmed V and J ends, which lost 1 base and 1 base, there was a span of 13 bases. CDR3 sequence (DNA): TGTGCCAGCAGTTTATACCGACAGCTAATTAACTATGGCTACACCTTC. Translated, it gives CASSLYRQLINYGYTF.

CDR3 sequence (DNA): TGTGCCAGCAGGAGAACAGGGGAAGGTCAGCCCCAGCATTTT. This gives the protein CASRRTGEGQPQHF. V usage is TRBV6-5 and J usage is TRBJ1-5, with 7 positions matching TRBD1. Per the germline V gene, CDR1 is MNHEY and CDR2 is SVGAGI. The J segment lost 6 bases and the V segment lost 6 bases, leaving 8 bases of the junction unmatched. The CDR3 loop spans 14 amino acids.

The V and J genes are TRBV30 and TRBJ2-3; 10 nucleotides match TRBD2. Germline assignment: CDR1 GTSNPN and CDR2 SVGIG (reference sequence). The junction had 4 bases not matched to a gene; V was cut back by 4 bases and J by 0 bases. The CDR3 consists of 15 residues. The CDR3 DNA follows: TGTGCCTGGACCACTAGCGGGGCTAGCACAGATACGCAGTATTTT. It encodes CAWTTSGASTDTQYF.